Below are 26 T cell receptor beta chains sequenced from a single sample in a study of T cell responses to AZD1222 COVID-19 vaccine. TCRdb's table, derived via immunoSEQ multiplex PCR, lists solely in-frame clones and lacks some. Among around 99,000 clones, around 87% were seen once, and the ten largest hold roughly 5%. Sequences were derived from peripheral blood, sampled on day 0 of AZD1222 vaccination. The receptors originated from an adult in good health.

The rearrangement uses TRBV2 and TRBJ1-5; 10 positions match TRBD1. The CDR3 is made up of 14 amino acids. The V segment lost 6 bases and the J segment 7 bases; nucleotides outside the gene matches: 6. Germline V lookup: CDR1 SNHLY, CDR2 FYNNEI. In nucleotides, the CDR3 is TGTGCCAGCAGCGGGACAGGGGCTCGGCAGCCCCAGCATTTT. Its protein is CASSGTGARQPQHF.

The V and J genes are TRBV6-2 or TRBV6-3 and TRBJ2-7; tentative D call: TRBD2 (5 bases). The CDR3 has 13 residues. The V end was cut by 2 bases, the J end by 4 bases, with 9 bases between. The germline CDR1 and CDR2 sequences are MNHEY and SVGEGT. The CDR3 region has the DNA TGTGCCAGCAGTTACGGGAGCCCATACGAGCAGTACTTC. Protein sequence: CASSYGSPYEQYF.

The chain links TRBV5-6 to TRBJ2-1; TRBD2 aligns across 7 bases. The germline V gene encodes CDR1 SGHDT and CDR2 YYEEEE. The CDR3 totals 15 residues. Unmatched junction bases numbered 3, after V lost 1 base and J lost 2 bases. CDR3 DNA sequence: TGTGCCAGCAGCTTGAGCGGGGTTACCTACAATGAGCAGTTCTTC. It codes for CASSLSGVTYNEQFF.

With respect to this clone: The junction departs from the called germline gene at one end, perhaps through a read error. This chain uses TRBV7-7 with TRBJ2-1, with 8 bases matching TRBD1. Germline V gene data show CDR1 as SSHAT and CDR2 as FNYEAQ (reference sequence). The CDR3 loop spans 15 amino acids. The DNA of the CDR3 is TGTGCTAGCAGCTTAGACAGGGGCGGGTACAATGAGCAGTTCTTC. Translated: CASSLDRGGYNEQFF.

This clone came up once. The chain uses TRBV24-1 and TRBJ2-1; TRBD1 aligns across 10 bases. V lost 3 bases and J lost 3; bases outside the gene matches: 4. This CDR3 has 16 amino acids. CDR1 is KGHDR, CDR2 SFDVKD, per germline. This chain's CDR3 is CATSDPTGGNYNEQFF. CDR3 in DNA: TGTGCCACCAGTGATCCGACAGGGGGCAACTACAATGAGCAGTTCTTC.

V usage is TRBV27 and J usage is TRBJ1-1; D uncertain. From germline, CDR1 is MNHEY and CDR2 SMNVEV (reference sequence). The CDR3 runs to 13 residues. Trimming took off 2 bases at V and 3 bases at J, with 7 bases between the two ends. CDR3 in amino acids: CASSLSTHTEAFF. The CDR3 nucleotides read TGTGCCAGCAGTTTAAGTACGCACACTGAAGCTTTCTTT.

The rearrangement links TRBV18 to TRBJ2-1; the D call may be TRBD1 or TRBD2 (5 bases each). Trimming removed 3 bases from V and 7 bases from J, with 16 bases in between. The CDR3 covers 15 residues. Per the germline V gene, CDR1 is KGHSH and CDR2 is LQKENI. The CDR3 region is CASSPGRAGINEQFF. The CDR3 region has the DNA TGTGCCAGCTCACCGGGGCGGGCCGGGATAAATGAGCAGTTCTTC.

This clone was detected once. The chain uses TRBV2 and TRBJ2-7, with 7 bases lining up with TRBD1. V was pared by 6 bases and J by 6 bases, with 5 bases of the junction left unmatched. Germline lookup yields CDR1 SNHLY and CDR2 FYNNEI. The CDR3 is made up of 12 amino acids. CDR3 in DNA: TGTGCCAGCAGCTTGACAGGGTTCGAGCAGTACTTC. Amino acid sequence: CASSLTGFEQYF. Full variable domain (rest looked up from reference TRBV2 and TRBJ2-7): EPEVTQTPSHQVTQMGQEVILRCVPISNHLYFYWYRQILGQKVEFLVSFYNNEISEKSEIFDDQFSVERPDGSNFTLKIRSTKLEDSAMYFCASSLTGFEQYFGPGTRLTVT.

This chain connects TRBV10-3 to TRBJ2-3; 7 nucleotides match TRBD2. Losses at the gene ends were 4 bases for V and 3 bases for J; bases not matched to a gene: 4. This CDR3 is 14 amino acids long. Germline V gene sequence: CDR1 ENHRY, CDR2 SYGVKD. The CDR3 reads CAISVMRETDTQYF. CDR3 coding DNA: TGTGCCATCAGTGTCATGCGGGAGACAGATACGCAGTATTTT.

The genes are TRBV23-1 and TRBJ1-1; the D gene is possibly TRBD1 (6 bases). TRBV23-1 is an ORF, and what it does is uncertain. The V end lost 0 bases, the J end lost 1 base, and 12 bases lay between the germline ends. The length of the CDR3 is 16 residues. CDR3 DNA: TGCGCCAGCAGTCAATCAACAGGGTTCGGGAACACTGAAGCTTTCTTT. It yields the protein CASSQSTGFGNTEAFF.

The chain combines TRBV7-2 with TRBJ2-3; TRBD2 matches at 12 bases. CDR1 is SGHTA and CDR2 is FQGNSA in the germline V gene. V lost 3 bases and J lost 6; bases outside the gene matches: 4. The CDR3 is made up of 15 amino acids. CDR3: CASSFLAGGPDTQYF. As DNA, the CDR3 is TGTGCCAGCAGCTTCCTAGCGGGAGGGCCTGATACGCAGTATTTT.

The chain has TRBV4-1 and TRBJ2-7, with 10 positions matching TRBD1. The trim removed 3 bases at V and 3 bases at J, leaving 5 bases unmatched. This CDR3 comprises 15 residues. The germline V gene has CDR1 MGHRA and CDR2 YSYEKL. The CDR3 is CASSHLGQGDYEQYF. CDR3 nucleotides: TGCGCCAGCAGCCATCTAGGACAGGGGGACTACGAGCAGTACTTC.

The chain carries TRBV2 and TRBJ1-1; D may be TRBD1 (5 bases). The CDR3 covers 18 residues. Deletions cut 0 bases from V and 1 base from J, with 18 bases between. The germline gives CDR1 SNHLY, CDR2 FYNNEI. CDR3 in amino acids: CASSEAGTGRDANTEAFF. The CDR3 DNA reads as TGTGCCAGCAGTGAAGCGGGAACGGGCAGGGACGCGAACACTGAAGCTTTCTTT.

This chain connects TRBV2 to TRBJ2-5; D unclear. Looked up from germline, CDR1 is SNHLY and CDR2 is FYNNEI. V lost 3 bases to trimming and J lost 1 base, with 12 bases between them. The CDR3 spans 15 residues. The CDR3 protein is CASSDGTTAQETQYF. The CDR3 coding sequence is TGTGCCAGCAGTGATGGTACAACCGCCCAAGAGACCCAGTACTTC.

To note about this clone: Other DNA sequences of this sample code for an identical CDR3. This chain joins TRBV4-3 and TRBJ2-5; no firm D call. V lost 0 bases to trimming and J lost 8 bases, with 7 bases between them. Germline V gene data show CDR1 as LGHNA and CDR2 as YSLEER. This CDR3 spans 12 amino acids. Written as DNA, the CDR3 is TGCGCCAGCAGCCAAGATCGCCGAACCCAGTACTTC. This codes for CASSQDRRTQYF.

The CDR3 region has the DNA TGTGCCAGCACCCCGGGGCAGGGAATCATTGGCTACACCTTC. The encoded protein is CASTPGQGIIGYTF. The V call is TRBV6-2 or TRBV6-3, the J call TRBJ1-2; D possibly corresponds to TRBD1 (5 bases). CDR1 and CDR2 (germline): MNHEY, SVGEGT. CDR3 length: 14 amino acids. Trimming cost V 7 bases and J 7 bases, with 19 bases left between them.

This clone was counted once. The chain couples TRBV30 to TRBJ1-6; the D is unclear. CDR3 size: 16 residues. The germline gives CDR1 GTSNPN, CDR2 SVGIG (reference sequence). V gave up 8 bases and J gave up 1 base, with 18 bases separating them. The CDR3 region is CAGRPGSSSYNSPLHF. In nucleotides, the CDR3 is TGTGCCGGACGGCCAGGTTCCAGTTCCTATAATTCACCCCTCCACTTT.

V and J are TRBV19 and TRBJ1-1, with D unclear. Looked up from germline, CDR1 is LNHDA and CDR2 is SQIVND (reference sequence). The CDR3 runs 14 residues. Trimming took 5 bases from V and 2 from J, leaving 12 bases between them. The chain's CDR3 is CASSSDMANTEAFF. The CDR3 nucleotides read TGTGCCAGTAGTTCCGACATGGCAAACACTGAAGCTTTCTTT.

The rearrangement joins TRBV30 to TRBJ1-6; 9 nucleotides match TRBD1. Trimming at V came to 1 base and at J to 7 bases, leaving 2 bases not matched to a gene. The CDR3 spans 14 residues. CDR1 GTSNPN and CDR2 SVGIG come from the germline V gene (reference sequence). The CDR3 protein is CAWSGGQGNSPLHF. The CDR3, as DNA: TGTGCCTGGAGTGGCGGACAGGGGAATTCACCCCTCCACTTT.

This clone was detected once. The V call is TRBV6-1, the J call TRBJ1-1, with a tentative D call TRBD1 (5 bases). CDR1 and CDR2 from the germline V gene are MNHNS and SASEGT. Trimming took off 0 bases at V and 3 bases at J, with 8 bases between the two ends. This CDR3 is 14 amino acids long. The CDR3 DNA reads as TGTGCCAGCAGTGAAGCAGGGGCGGACACTGAAGCTTTCTTT. Amino acid sequence: CASSEAGADTEAFF.

The V gene is TRBV23-1, the J gene TRBJ1-5; D gene uncertain. TRBV23-1 is classed as an ORF, of uncertain function. V lost 10 bases to trimming and J lost 0 bases, with 4 bases between them. CDR3 length equals 11 residues. The CDR3 region is CANYSNQPQHF. DNA of the CDR3: TGCGCCAACTATAGCAATCAGCCCCAGCATTTT.

The chain joins TRBV28 to TRBJ1-5, with D unclear. The CDR3 spans 11 residues. V lost 8 bases and J 3 bases, leaving 5 bases between the germline ends. Germline-derived CDR1 and CDR2 are MDHEN and SYDVKM. CDR3 in amino acids: CASGPNQPQHF. CDR3 in DNA: TGTGCCAGCGGGCCCAATCAGCCCCAGCATTTT.

This chain joins TRBV18 and TRBJ1-3; 9 nucleotides align to TRBD1. CDR3 length equals 17 residues. V was clipped by 0 bases and J by 0 bases; unmatched bases: 3. Per germline, CDR1 KGHSH and CDR2 LQKENI. CDR3 sequence (DNA): TGTGCCAGCTCACCACCCGGACAGGGGATCTCTGGAAACACCATATATTTT. As protein: CASSPPGQGISGNTIYF.

With respect to this clone: This same CDR3 is encoded by further DNA sequences in the sample. The rearrangement uses TRBV3-1 (or the pseudogene TRBV3-2) and TRBJ2-5, with unresolved D. CDR1 and CDR2 from the germline V gene are LGHDT and YNNKEL (reference sequence). V lost 1 base, J lost 4 bases, and 4 bases lay in between. The CDR3 has 12 amino acids. For the CDR3, the DNA is TGTGCCAGCAGCCAAGCGGGAGAGACCCAGTACTTC. Its translation is CASSQAGETQYF.

The chain recombines TRBV4-3 with TRBJ1-4, with D tentatively TRBD1 (5 bases). Germline CDR1 is LGHNA and CDR2 is YSLEER. The V and J ends lost 0 bases and 11 bases respectively, with 16 bases between them. The CDR3 totals 15 residues. The CDR3 region has the DNA TGCGCCAGCAGCCAAGAGGGGGAGGGGTTACGGAAACTGTTTTTT. Amino acids: CASSQEGEGLRKLFF.

The V and J genes are TRBV5-1 and TRBJ1-6, with D uncertain. V was shortened by 4 bases and J by 7 bases, with 12 bases between the two germline ends. The germline gives CDR1 SGHRS, CDR2 YFSETQ. This CDR3 is 14 amino acids long. CDR3 sequence: CASSQRTANSPLHF. The CDR3 coding sequence is TGCGCCAGCAGCCAACGCACAGCCAATTCACCCCTCCACTTT.